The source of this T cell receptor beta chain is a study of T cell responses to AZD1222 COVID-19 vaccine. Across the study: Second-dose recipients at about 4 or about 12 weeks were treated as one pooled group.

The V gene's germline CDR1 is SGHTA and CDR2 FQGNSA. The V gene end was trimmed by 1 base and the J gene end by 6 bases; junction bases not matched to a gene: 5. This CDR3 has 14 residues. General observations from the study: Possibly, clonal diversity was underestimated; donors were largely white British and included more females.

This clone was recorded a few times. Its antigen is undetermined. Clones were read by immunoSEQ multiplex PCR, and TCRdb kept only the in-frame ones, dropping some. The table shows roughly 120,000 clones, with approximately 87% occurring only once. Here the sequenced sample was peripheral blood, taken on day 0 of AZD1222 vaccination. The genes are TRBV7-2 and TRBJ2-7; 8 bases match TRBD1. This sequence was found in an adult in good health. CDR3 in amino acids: CASSLGAGGFEQYF. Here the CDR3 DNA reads TGTGCCAGCAGCTTAGGTGCAGGGGGCTTCGAGCAGTACTTC.